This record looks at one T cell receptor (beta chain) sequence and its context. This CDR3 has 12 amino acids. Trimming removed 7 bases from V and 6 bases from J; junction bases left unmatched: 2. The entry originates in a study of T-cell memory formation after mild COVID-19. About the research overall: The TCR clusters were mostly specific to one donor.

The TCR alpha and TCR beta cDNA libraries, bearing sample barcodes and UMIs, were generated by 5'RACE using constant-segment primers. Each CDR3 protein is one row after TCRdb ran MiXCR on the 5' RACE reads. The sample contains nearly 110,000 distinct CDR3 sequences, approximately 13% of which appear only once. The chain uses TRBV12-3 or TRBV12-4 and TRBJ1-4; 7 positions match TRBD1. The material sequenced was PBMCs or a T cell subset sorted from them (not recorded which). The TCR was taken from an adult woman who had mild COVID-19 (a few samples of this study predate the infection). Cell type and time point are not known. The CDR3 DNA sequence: TGTGCCAGCAACAGGGGTTATGAAAAACTGTTTTTT. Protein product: CASNRGYEKLFF.